Presented here are 31 T cell receptor beta chains from one specimen sequenced in a study of cytomegalovirus exposure and HLA in healthy donors. 60 Vbeta and 13 Jbeta primers were used in PCR. Repertoires were generated with immunoSEQ multiplex PCR, while TCRdb's copy carries only in-frame clones and drops some. This table has about 160,000 clones, around 80% appearing once. The sample was PBMCs. The receptors were gathered from a female donor in good health and CMV-seronegative.

The gene calls are TRBV6-5 and TRBJ2-7; 7 positions agree with TRBD1. The V and J ends lost 0 bases and 4 bases, in that order; junction bases with no gene match: 6. The CDR3 sequence is 15 residues long. Looked up from germline, CDR1 is MNHEY and CDR2 is SVGAGI. The CDR3 bases are TGTGCCAGCAGTTACTCGAAACAGGGGAAGTACGAGCAGTACTTC. Translated, it gives CASSYSKQGKYEQYF.

This chain connects TRBV7-3 to TRBJ2-1, with D tentatively TRBD2 (5 bases). The CDR3 totals 12 residues. Germline V lookup: CDR1 SGHTA, CDR2 FQGTGA. V dropped 4 bases and J dropped 10 bases, with 11 bases sitting between them. The CDR3 region is CASSSPPGEQFF. CDR3 coding DNA: TGTGCCAGCAGCTCCCCTCCGGGGGAGCAGTTCTTC.

The J gene is TRBJ2-5, the V gene TRBV18; D is unclear. The CDR3 has 11 residues. Trimming removed 7 bases at V and 3 bases at J, with 6 bases between. The germline V gene encodes CDR1 KGHSH and CDR2 LQKENI. CDR3 sequence reads: CASYMKETQYF. CDR3 nucleotides: TGTGCCAGCTACATGAAAGAGACCCAGTACTTC.

V gene TRBV7-9 combines with J gene TRBJ1-6; D unresolved. Trimming took 6 bases from V and 0 from J, leaving 12 bases between them. This CDR3 is built from 16 residues. CDR1 and CDR2 from the germline V gene are SEHNR and FQNEAQ (reference sequence). CDR3: CASSQDGSSYNSPLHF. The CDR3 DNA follows: TGTGCCAGCAGTCAAGATGGGAGCTCCTATAATTCACCCCTCCACTTT.

The rearrangement uses TRBV9 and TRBJ1-6; D gene ambiguous. From germline, CDR1 is SGDLS and CDR2 YYNGEE. This CDR3 is 15 amino acids long. V lost 2 bases, J lost 0 bases, and 6 bases lay in between. The CDR3 is CASSVGSSYNSPLHF. The CDR3 coding sequence is TGTGCCAGCAGCGTGGGGAGCTCCTATAATTCACCCCTCCACTTT.

Points on this clone: No conserved phenylalanine or tryptophan ends this CDR3, so it is likely a read error. The DNA is omitted, as the CDR3 cannot be located on it reliably, and the CDR3 follows TCRdb's listing. The J gene is TRBJ1-6, the V gene TRBV10-3; TRBD1, the table's D call, was not compared with the DNA. From germline, CDR1 is ENHRY and CDR2 SYGVKD. The CDR3 is 12 amino acids long, termini counted. The CDR3 protein is CAIILTGPAQVD.

Here the CDR3 DNA reads TGTGCCAGCTCACCAGGCGGGGGTAGCAATCAGCCCCAGCATTTT. Translating it yields CASSPGGGSNQPQHF. This chain links TRBV18 with TRBJ1-5, with D possibly matching TRBD1 (5 bases). The CDR3 is made up of 15 amino acids. Germline V lookup: CDR1 KGHSH, CDR2 LQKENI. The V end was cut by 2 bases, the J end by 0 bases, with 8 bases between.

The V gene is TRBV5-1, the J gene TRBJ2-5; D is ambiguous. Germline values: CDR1 SGHRS, CDR2 YFSETQ. V lost 0 bases, J lost 1 base, and 7 bases lay in between. The CDR3 loop spans 14 amino acids. CDR3 residues: CASSLDDFQETQYF. Written as DNA, the CDR3 is TGCGCCAGCAGCTTGGACGACTTCCAAGAGACCCAGTACTTC. Drawing the rest from reference TRBV5-1 and TRBJ2-5, the complete variable domain is KAGVTQTPRYLIKTRGQQVTLSCSPISGHRSVSWYQQTPGQGLQFLFEYFSETQRNKGNFPGRFSGRQFSNSRSEMNVSTLELGDSALYLCASSLDDFQETQYFGPGTRLLVL.

V and J are TRBV5-8 and TRBJ1-4; the D gene is possibly TRBD1 (6 bases). The CDR3 runs to 16 residues. Germline CDR1 SGHTS, CDR2 YDEGEE. The V end lost 2 bases, the J end lost 5 bases, and 16 bases lay between the germline ends. The CDR3 region is CASSLGDRSENEKLFF. DNA of the CDR3: TGTGCCAGCAGCTTAGGAGACAGGTCGGAGAATGAAAAACTGTTTTTT.

This chain links TRBV11-2 with TRBJ2-3; D is possibly TRBD2 (5 bases). Trimming took off 5 bases at V and 2 bases at J, with 11 bases between the two ends. This CDR3 spans 14 amino acids. Per the germline V gene, CDR1 is SGHAT and CDR2 is FQNNGV. The chain's CDR3 is CASSNTRATDTQYF. The CDR3 DNA is TGTGCCAGCAGCAACACTAGGGCCACAGATACGCAGTATTTT.

Only one count was recorded for this clone. The rearrangement links TRBV2 to TRBJ2-3; D possibly corresponds to TRBD1 (6 bases). Trimming left V 3 bases short and J 3 bases short, with 10 bases between. The CDR3 loop spans 14 amino acids. Germline V gene lookup returns CDR1 SNHLY and CDR2 FYNNEI. DNA of the CDR3: TGTGCCAGCAGTGAGGCAACAGGGACAGATACGCAGTATTTT. Translation gives CASSEATGTDTQYF.

This clone is a singleton in its sample. J is TRBJ2-1 and V is TRBV5-1; no clear D gene. Trimming left V 4 bases short and J 0 bases short, with 11 bases between. CDR1 and CDR2 (germline): SGHRS, YFSETQ. There are 15 residues in the CDR3. CDR3: CASSLAPSSYNEQFF. The CDR3 DNA reads as TGCGCCAGCAGCCTGGCCCCGAGCTCCTACAATGAGCAGTTCTTC.

This clone has a handful of counts. This sequence joins TRBV6-5 and TRBJ1-2, with 11 nucleotides matching TRBD1. This CDR3 spans 14 amino acids. V was clipped by 2 bases and J by 5 bases; unmatched bases: 1. CDR1 and CDR2 (germline): MNHEY, SVGAGI. The chain's CDR3 is CASSYGTGGYGYTF. CDR3 bases: TGTGCCAGCAGTTACGGGACAGGGGGATATGGCTACACCTTC.

This chain joins TRBV4-1 and TRBJ1-2; 11 bases align to TRBD1. The CDR3 is 16 amino acids. CDR1 is MGHRA, CDR2 YSYEKL, per germline. The trim removed 0 bases at V and 5 bases at J, leaving 5 bases unmatched. This chain's CDR3 is CASSQEFGTGGYGYTF. The DNA of the CDR3 is TGCGCCAGCAGCCAAGAATTTGGGACAGGGGGGTATGGCTACACCTTC.

The genes are TRBV7-9 and TRBJ2-7; 10 positions agree with TRBD2. This CDR3 is built from 16 residues. Losses at the gene ends were 5 bases for V and 3 bases for J; bases not matched to a gene: 10. CDR1 and CDR2 from the germline V gene are SEHNR and FQNEAQ (reference sequence). CDR3 in DNA: TGTGCCAGCAGCCCCTTGATAGCGGGAGGAAGCTACGAGCAGTACTTC. It specifies CASSPLIAGGSYEQYF. The full variable domain, with the rest looked up from reference TRBV7-9 and TRBJ2-7, is DTGVSQNPRHKITKRGQNVTFRCDPISEHNRLYWYRQTLGQGPEFLTYFQNEAQLEKSRLLSDRFSAERPKGSFSTLEIQRTEQGDSAMYLCASSPLIAGGSYEQYFGPGTRLTVT.

V is TRBV6-1 and J is TRBJ1-2, with 7 bases fitting TRBD1. The J segment lost 6 bases and the V segment lost 0 bases, leaving 10 bases of the junction unmatched. Germline V gene data show CDR1 as MNHNS and CDR2 as SASEGT. There are 16 residues in the CDR3. CDR3: CASSEASGTVGNGYTF. CDR3 bases: TGTGCCAGCAGTGAAGCCTCCGGGACAGTGGGGAATGGCTACACCTTC.

This chain links TRBV4-1 with TRBJ1-4, with 9 bases matching TRBD1. Germline CDR1 is MGHRA and CDR2 is YSYEKL. The CDR3 totals 15 residues. V was clipped by 8 bases and J by 8 bases; unmatched bases: 12. CDR3 in amino acids: CASAGRGQGPEKLFF. As DNA, the CDR3 is TGCGCCAGCGCGGGGAGGGGACAGGGTCCGGAAAAACTGTTTTTT.

This clone was seen more than once but under ten times. This chain uses TRBV7-3 with TRBJ1-1, with TRBD1 as a possible D gene (5 bases). Trimming removed 5 bases from V and 5 bases from J, with 9 bases in between. The CDR3 sequence is 12 residues long. The germline CDR1 and CDR2 sequences are SGHTA and FQGTGA. The CDR3 is CASSPGGTEAFF. As DNA, the CDR3 is TGTGCCAGCAGCCCCGGGGGTACTGAAGCTTTCTTT.

This sequence joins TRBV7-9 and TRBJ1-6; 8 bases match TRBD1. J gave up 9 bases and V 5 bases, and 9 bases lay outside the gene matches. The CDR3 runs 15 residues. Germline V gene lookup returns CDR1 SEHNR and CDR2 FQNEAQ (reference sequence). DNA of the CDR3: TGTGCCAGCAGCCGCATCGGGCAGGGGGCTTCACCCCTCCACTTT. It is translated as CASSRIGQGASPLHF.

A few counts support this clone. This chain uses TRBV19 with TRBJ1-4; 11 bases are shared with TRBD1. Trimming cost V 1 base and J 8 bases; bases outside gene matches: 3. Looked up from germline, CDR1 is LNHDA and CDR2 is SQIVND (reference sequence). The CDR3 is 15 amino acids. CDR3 sequence reads: CASSIGDRGDEKLFF. Here the CDR3 DNA reads TGTGCCAGTAGTATAGGGGACAGGGGGGACGAAAAACTGTTTTTT.

This chain joins TRBV5-5 and TRBJ2-2; 9 bases fit TRBD2. CDR3 size: 16 residues. The V segment lost 0 bases and the J segment 6 bases; nucleotides outside the gene matches: 6. Per germline, CDR1 SGHKS and CDR2 YYEKEE (reference sequence). The CDR3 region is CASSLGGLARAGELFF. The DNA of the CDR3 is TGTGCCAGCAGCTTGGGGGGACTAGCCCGGGCCGGGGAGCTGTTTTTT.

This clone was observed a few times. The chain recombines TRBV14 with TRBJ2-1, with D possibly matching TRBD1 (5 bases). Trimming took 4 bases from V and 5 from J, leaving 21 bases between them. Germline V gene sequence: CDR1 SGHDN, CDR2 FVKESK. CDR3 size: 17 residues. CDR3: CASSLDVGRAPHNEQFF. Here the CDR3 DNA reads TGTGCCAGCAGCCTCGATGTGGGCAGGGCCCCCCACAATGAGCAGTTCTTC.

V usage is TRBV6-4 and J usage is TRBJ2-2, with 8 positions matching TRBD2. Germline CDR1 MRHNA, CDR2 SNTAGT. CDR3 length equals 15 residues. With V trimmed by 5 bases and J by 1 base, 3 bases remained unmatched. CDR3 in amino acids: CASSLREGNTGELFF. The CDR3 nucleotides read TGTGCCAGCAGTCTACGGGAGGGGAACACCGGGGAGCTGTTTTTT.

V usage is TRBV5-1 and J usage is TRBJ2-3; 11 positions match TRBD2. CDR3 size: 16 residues. Per germline, CDR1 SGHRS and CDR2 YFSETQ. V shed 0 bases, J shed 5 bases, and the junction held 5 bases outside the gene matches. The CDR3 DNA reads as TGCGCCAGCAGCTTGGTAGCGGGGGGGCCAGGAGATACGCAGTATTTT. Protein: CASSLVAGGPGDTQYF.

The J gene is TRBJ1-3, the V gene TRBV11-3; D uncertain. Trimming left V 10 bases short and J 0 bases short, with 16 bases between. Germline loops: CDR1 SGHNT, CDR2 YENEEA. The length of the CDR3 is 15 residues. For the CDR3, the DNA is TGTGCCAAAGACCGCCAGGACTCCTCTGGAAACACCATATATTTT. This translates into CAKDRQDSSGNTIYF.

This clone was counted a few times. The chain couples TRBV5-8 to TRBJ2-1, with a tentative D call TRBD2 (6 bases). The CDR3 has 19 amino acids. V was clipped by 5 bases and J by 5 bases, with 29 bases between them. Germline V gene lookup returns CDR1 SGHTS and CDR2 YDEGEE. The CDR3 DNA reads as TGTGCCAGCAGGACCGGGGAGGTGTCCTGGACCCTAGGGAACAATGAGCAGTTCTTC. Translation gives CASRTGEVSWTLGNNEQFF.

The V call is TRBV13, the J call TRBJ2-1; a weak D match, TRBD2 (5 bases). V lost 2 bases, J lost 4 bases, and 15 bases lay in between. This CDR3 has 16 residues. CDR1 PRHDT and CDR2 FYEKMQ come from the germline V gene (reference sequence). CDR3 in DNA: TGTGCCAGCAGCTTAAAAGGCGGGCTACTTTACAATGAGCAGTTCTTC. It yields the protein CASSLKGGLLYNEQFF.

The rearrangement joins TRBV30 to TRBJ1-5, with 7 bases lining up with TRBD1. The CDR3 is 14 residues long. V lost 4 bases, J lost 7 bases, and 10 bases stayed unmatched. The germline gives CDR1 GTSNPN, CDR2 SVGIG (reference sequence). CDR3 coding DNA: TGTGCCTGGACCTCGGGGACAGCAAACCAGCCCCAGCATTTT. It codes for CAWTSGTANQPQHF.

This chain uses TRBV20-1 with TRBJ1-2, with no clear D. The germline V and J ends were trimmed by 6 bases and 8 bases, with 13 bases remaining between them. The CDR3 is 11 residues long. The V gene's germline CDR1 is DFQATT and CDR2 SNEGSKA (reference sequence). This CDR3 reads CSAGGSRGYTF. CDR3 in DNA: TGCAGTGCCGGCGGTTCGCGCGGCTACACCTTC.

The rearrangement joins TRBV7-9 to TRBJ2-5; the D is unclear. The better agreement between TRBJ2-7 and the DNA end casts doubt on the J call. The germline V gene has CDR1 SEHNR and CDR2 FQNEAQ (reference sequence). CDR3 length: 13 residues. CDR3 DNA: TGTGCCAGCAGCCCAGACGGGTTCTACGAGCAGTACTTC. This encodes CASSPDGFYEQYF.

This rearrangement joins TRBV18 to TRBJ2-2, with a possible D match to TRBD1 (5 bases). V gave up 5 bases and J gave up 7 bases, with 11 bases separating them. Germline-derived CDR1 and CDR2 are KGHSH and LQKENI. The CDR3 is 13 residues long. Here the CDR3 DNA reads TGTGCCAGCTCAGGACAAGGCGACGGGGAGCTGTTTTTT. Its translation is CASSGQGDGELFF. The whole variable domain, remainder taken from reference TRBV18 and TRBJ2-2, is NAGVMQNPRHLVRRRGQEARLRCSPMKGHSHVYWYRQLPEEGLKFMVYLQKENIIDESGMPKERFSAEFPKEGPSILRIQQVVRGDSAAYFCASSGQGDGELFFGEGSRLTVL.